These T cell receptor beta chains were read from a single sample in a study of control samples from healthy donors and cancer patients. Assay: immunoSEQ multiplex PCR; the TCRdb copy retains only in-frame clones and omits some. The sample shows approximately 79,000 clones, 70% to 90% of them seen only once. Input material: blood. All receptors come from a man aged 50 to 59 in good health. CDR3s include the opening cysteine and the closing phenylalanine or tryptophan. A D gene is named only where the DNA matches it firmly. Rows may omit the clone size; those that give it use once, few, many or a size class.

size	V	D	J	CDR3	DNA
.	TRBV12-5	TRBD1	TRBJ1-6	CASGLRSGQGGSPLHF	TGTGCTAGTGGACTGAGATCTGGACAGGGTGGATCACCCCTCCACTTT
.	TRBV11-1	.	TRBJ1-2	CASRGRGYGYTF	TGTGCCAGCAGGGGGAGAGGCTATGGCTACACCTTC
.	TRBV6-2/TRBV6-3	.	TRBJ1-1	CASSYSPSEMNTEAFF	TGTGCCAGCAGTTACTCCCCCAGCGAAATGAACACTGAAGCTTTCTTT
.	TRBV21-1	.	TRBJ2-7	CASSKSQGEGDEQYF	TGTGCCAGCAGCAAAAGTCAAGGGGAAGGGGACGAGCAGTACTTC
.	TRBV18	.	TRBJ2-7	CASSPLGRAHEQYF	TGTGCCAGCTCACCACTCGGCAGGGCACACGAGCAGTACTTC
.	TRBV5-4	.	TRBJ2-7	CASSSQPQQHEQYF	TGTGCCAGCAGCTCCCAGCCTCAACAACACGAGCAGTACTTC
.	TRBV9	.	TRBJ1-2	CASSVGPRNYGYTF	TGTGCCAGCAGCGTAGGTCCTCGGAACTATGGCTACACCTTC
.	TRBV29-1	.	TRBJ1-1	CSVGTAGGTEAFF	TGCAGCGTCGGAACGGCTGGTGGCACTGAAGCTTTCTTT
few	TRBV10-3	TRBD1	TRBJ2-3	CAISYRGGTDTQYF	TGTGCCATCAGCTACAGGGGAGGCACAGATACGCAGTATTTT
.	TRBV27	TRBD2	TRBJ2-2	CASSASPGGNTGELFF	TGTGCCAGCAGTGCTTCTCCGGGGGGGAACACCGGGGAGCTGTTTTTT
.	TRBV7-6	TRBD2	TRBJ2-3	CASSLAASGGSTDTQYF	TGTGCCAGCAGCTTAGCTGCTAGCGGGGGGAGCACAGATACGCAGTATTTT
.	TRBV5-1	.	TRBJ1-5	CASSFGAINQPQHF	TGCGCCAGCAGCTTTGGGGCGATTAATCAGCCCCAGCATTTT
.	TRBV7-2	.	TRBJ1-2	CASSLGGSNYGYTF	TGTGCCAGCAGCTTAGGTGGCAGCAACTATGGCTACACCTTC
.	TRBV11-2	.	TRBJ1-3	CATQARGYSGNTIYF	TGTGCCACCCAGGCGAGGGGATACTCTGGAAACACCATATATTTT
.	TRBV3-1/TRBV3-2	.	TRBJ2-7	CASSQDLWVGKSSYEQYF	TGTGCCAGCAGCCAAGATCTGTGGGTGGGGAAGAGCTCCTACGAGCAGTACTTC
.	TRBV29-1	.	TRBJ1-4	CSVAVGNEKLFF	TGCAGCGTTGCAGTGGGCAATGAAAAACTGTTTTTT
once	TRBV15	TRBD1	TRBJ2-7	CATSRRQGLGEQYF	TGTGCCACCAGCAGGAGACAGGGTCTCGGCGAGCAGTACTTC
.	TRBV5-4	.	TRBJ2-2	CASSLEVTVGELFF	TGTGCCAGCAGCCTAGAGGTGACGGTCGGGGAGCTGTTTTTT
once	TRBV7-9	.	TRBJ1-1	CASRLVFEAFF	TGTGCCTCCAGATTGGTCTTTGAAGCTTTCTTT
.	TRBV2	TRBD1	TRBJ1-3	CASSGPGQPPLRGNTIYF	TGTGCCAGCAGTGGCCCGGGACAGCCCCCTCTAAGAGGAAACACCATATATTTT
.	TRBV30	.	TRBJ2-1	CAWSDHRVEEQFF	TGTGCCTGGAGTGACCACAGGGTGGAGGAGCAGTTCTTC
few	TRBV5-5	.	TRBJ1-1	CASSLEGFTEAFF	TGTGCCAGCAGCTTGGAGGGGTTCACTGAAGCTTTCTTT
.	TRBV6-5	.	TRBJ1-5	CASSYEGHQHF	TGTGCCAGCAGTTACGAGGGCCACCAGCATTTT
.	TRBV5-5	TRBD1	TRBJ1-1	CASSSRLQGATAFF	TGTGCCAGCAGCTCGCGATTACAGGGGGCTACAGCTTTCTTT
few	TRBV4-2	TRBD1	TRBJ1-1	CASSQDLRGQGDPTEAFF	TGTGCCAGCAGCCAAGATCTCAGGGGACAGGGCGATCCCACTGAAGCTTTCTTT